The present T cell receptor (beta chain) was sequenced within a study of long-term antiretroviral therapy in people with HIV. CDR3 length equals 13 residues. Between the trimmed V and J ends, which lost 0 bases and 4 bases, there was a span of 4 bases. Looked up from germline, CDR1 is MNHEY and CDR2 is SVGAGI. With survey level as its setting, the immunoSEQ assay was v3.0. Generated by immunoSEQ multiplex PCR, the TCRdb table keeps only in-frame clones and is missing some. There are approximately 35,000 clones in the sample; around 97% occur only once, and 2.9% lies in the top ten. The V call is TRBV6-5, the J call TRBJ1-3; D is uncertain. This clonotype was obtained from a man aged 25-45 years with HIV. This specimen was unsorted PBMCs, taken 6.9 years after starting antiretroviral therapy. The CDR3 DNA reads TGTGCCAGCAGTTACTCGTCCGGAAACACCATATATTTT. This encodes CASSYSSGNTIYF.